This record covers a single T cell receptor (beta chain). Its antigen is still unknown. The record originates from a study of OX40 agonist ivuxolimab in advanced cancers. General observations from the study: In the 0.1 to 3.0 mg/kg range, CD4+ and CD8+ blood T cells had expanded clonally by week 6.

Blood was sampled at baseline, cycle 4 day 1, and cycle 7 day 1. The method was immunoSEQ multiplex PCR; TCRdb's version includes in-frame clones alone and lacks a portion of them. The sample shows some 69,000 clones, approximately 86% of them seen only once. V lost 1 base, J lost 0 bases, and 10 bases lay in between. The CDR3 has 17 residues. The germline gives CDR1 SGHTA, CDR2 FQGTGA. This chain links TRBV7-3 with TRBJ2-6; D is unresolved. The TCR sequence derives from an adult with an advanced solid tumor such as melanoma, head and neck, liver or kidney cancer. Sequences were derived from CD4+ or CD8+ T cells sorted from blood, sampled in a trial of the OX40 agonist ivuxolimab. Here the CDR3 reads CASSLKAPVSGANVLTF. As DNA, the CDR3 is TGTGCCAGCAGCTTAAAAGCTCCGGTCTCTGGGGCCAACGTCCTGACTTTC.